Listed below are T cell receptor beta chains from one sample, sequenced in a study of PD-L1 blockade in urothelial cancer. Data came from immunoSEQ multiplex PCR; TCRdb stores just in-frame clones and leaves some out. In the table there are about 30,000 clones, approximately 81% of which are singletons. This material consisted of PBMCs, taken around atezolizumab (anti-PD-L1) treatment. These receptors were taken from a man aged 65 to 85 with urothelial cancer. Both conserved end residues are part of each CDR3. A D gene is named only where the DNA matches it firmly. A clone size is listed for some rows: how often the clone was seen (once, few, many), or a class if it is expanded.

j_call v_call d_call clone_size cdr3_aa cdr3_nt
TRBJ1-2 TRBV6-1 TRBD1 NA CASSASTGGAANYGYTF TGTGCCAGCAGTGCGTCGACAGGGGGCGCGGCTAACTATGGCTACACCTTC
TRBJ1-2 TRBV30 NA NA CAWSVRGLGYGYTF TGTGCCTGGAGTGTACGCGGCCTGGGCTATGGCTACACCTTC
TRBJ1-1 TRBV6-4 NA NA CASRLEGNTEAFF TGTGCCAGCAGACTCGAGGGGAACACTGAAGCTTTCTTT
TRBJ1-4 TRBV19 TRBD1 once CASSISGTGVEKLFF TGTGCCAGTAGTATCTCCGGGACAGGGGTTGAAAAACTGTTTTTT
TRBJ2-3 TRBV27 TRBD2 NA CASSQLASADTQYF TGTGCCAGCAGCCAACTAGCGAGCGCAGATACGCAGTATTTT
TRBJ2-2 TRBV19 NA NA CASSIGASFSGELFF TGTGCCAGTAGTATAGGGGCTAGCTTTTCCGGGGAGCTGTTTTTT
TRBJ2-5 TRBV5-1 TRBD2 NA CASSLGIGGALETQYF TGCGCCAGCAGCTTGGGAATCGGGGGGGCCTTAGAGACCCAGTACTTC
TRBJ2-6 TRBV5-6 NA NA CASSLEGRSGANVLTF TGTGCCAGCAGCTTGGAAGGGAGGTCTGGGGCCAACGTCCTGACTTTC
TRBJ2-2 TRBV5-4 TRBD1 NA CASSSGTGLGGELFF TGTGCCAGCAGCAGCGGGACAGGGTTGGGCGGGGAGCTGTTTTTT
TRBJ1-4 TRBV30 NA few CACEREKLFF TGTGCCTGCGAGAGGGAAAAACTGTTTTTT
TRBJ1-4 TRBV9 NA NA CASTPNTGGEKLFF TGTGCCAGCACCCCGAACACGGGGGGTGAAAAACTGTTTTTT
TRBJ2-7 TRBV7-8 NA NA CASSSLGGAVDEQYF TGTGCCAGCAGCTCCTTGGGGGGGGCTGTGGACGAGCAGTACTTC
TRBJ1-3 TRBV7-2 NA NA CASSPISGNTIYF TGTGCCAGCAGCCCAATCTCTGGAAACACCATATATTTT
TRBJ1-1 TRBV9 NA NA CASSVRGGGGSTEAFF TGTGCCAGCAGCGTCCGAGGGGGGGGAGGTAGCACTGAAGCTTTCTTT
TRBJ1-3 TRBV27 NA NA CASRPTGRNTIYF TGTGCCAGCAGACCGACAGGAAGAAACACCATATATTTT
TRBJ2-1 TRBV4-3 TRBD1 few CASSLSRGTEQFF TGCGCCAGCAGCCTCTCCAGGGGGACCGAGCAGTTCTTC
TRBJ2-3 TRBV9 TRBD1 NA CASSVGQGLPDTQYF TGTGCCAGCAGCGTAGGACAGGGGTTGCCAGATACGCAGTATTTT
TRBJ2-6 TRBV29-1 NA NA CSVAQGYGANVLTF TGCAGCGTCGCACAGGGTTATGGGGCCAACGTCCTGACTTTC
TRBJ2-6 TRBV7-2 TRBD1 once CASSIRGSGANVLTF TGTGCCAGCAGCATCAGGGGGTCTGGGGCCAACGTCCTGACTTTC
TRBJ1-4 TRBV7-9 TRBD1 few CASSSQGANEKLFF TGTGCCAGCAGCTCGCAGGGGGCGAACGAAAAACTGTTTTTT
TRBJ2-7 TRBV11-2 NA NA CASSSVDEQYF TGTGCCAGCAGCTCCGTAGACGAGCAGTACTTC
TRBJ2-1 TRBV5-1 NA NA CASSYVNVRGRANEQFF TGCGCCAGCAGCTACGTGAACGTCAGGGGACGGGCAAATGAGCAGTTCTTC
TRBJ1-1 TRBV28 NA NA CASRGANTEAFF TGTGCCAGCAGAGGAGCGAACACTGAAGCTTTCTTT
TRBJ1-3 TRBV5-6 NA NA CASSLGRERSGNTIYF TGTGCCAGCAGCTTGGGGCGGGAGAGGTCTGGAAACACCATATATTTT
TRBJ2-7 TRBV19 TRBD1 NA CASSPRQGGGEQYF TGTGCCAGTAGTCCCCGACAGGGGGGCGGCGAGCAGTACTTC
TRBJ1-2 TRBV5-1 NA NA CASSFPGRRLYGYTF TGCGCCAGCAGCTTTCCGGGCAGGCGACTATATGGCTACACCTTC
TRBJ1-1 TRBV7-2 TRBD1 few CASSATPQGARAFF TGTGCCAGCAGCGCAACACCCCAGGGGGCGCGGGCTTTCTTT
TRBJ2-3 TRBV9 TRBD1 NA CASRAGQGGSDTQYF TGTGCCAGCAGGGCGGGACAGGGTGGGTCGGATACGCAGTATTTT
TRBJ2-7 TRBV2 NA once CASSEVEDYYEQYF TGTGCCAGCAGTGAAGTGGAGGACTACTACGAGCAGTACTTC
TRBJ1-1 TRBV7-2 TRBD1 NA CASSLVGGGRDTEAFF TGTGCCAGCAGCTTAGTAGGGGGCGGACGGGACACTGAAGCTTTCTTT
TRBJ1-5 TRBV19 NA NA CASRVTSSNQPQHF TGTGCCAGTAGGGTGACATCCAGCAATCAGCCCCAGCATTTT
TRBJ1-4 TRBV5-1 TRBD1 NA CASSSGQGARGEKLFF TGCGCCAGCAGCTCGGGGCAGGGGGCCCGTGGTGAAAAACTGTTTTTT
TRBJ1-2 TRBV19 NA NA CASSPVNYGYTF TGTGCCAGTAGTCCTGTAAACTATGGCTACACCTTC
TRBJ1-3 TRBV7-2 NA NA CASSPPREDTIYF TGTGCCAGCAGCCCCCCCAGGGAAGACACCATATATTTT
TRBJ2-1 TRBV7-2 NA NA CASSLSSRRTGNEQFF TGTGCCAGCAGCTTAAGTAGCCGGAGAACGGGAAATGAGCAGTTCTTC
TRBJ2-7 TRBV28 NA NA CASTKGKPGNEQYF TGTGCCAGCACCAAAGGGAAGCCCGGGAACGAGCAGTACTTC
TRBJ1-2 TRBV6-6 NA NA CASSSITGNYGYTF TGTGCCAGCAGTTCGATCACGGGGAACTATGGCTACACCTTC
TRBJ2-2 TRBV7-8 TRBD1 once CASSQWTGEGTGELFF TGTGCCAGCAGCCAGTGGACAGGGGAGGGCACCGGGGAGCTGTTTTTT
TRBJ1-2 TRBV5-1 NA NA CASSNNPGPEGGYTF TGCGCCAGCAGCAACAACCCCGGGCCCGAGGGCGGCTACACCTTC
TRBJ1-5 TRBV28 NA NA CASNRGNQPQHF TGTGCCAGCAACAGGGGCAATCAGCCCCAGCATTTT
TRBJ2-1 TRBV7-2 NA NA CASSSPPGSGHEQFF TGTGCCAGCAGCTCTCCTCCAGGGTCAGGACATGAGCAGTTCTTC
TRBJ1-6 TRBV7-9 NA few CASSLAAGASPLHF TGTGCCAGCAGCTTAGCTGCAGGTGCTTCACCCCTCCACTTT
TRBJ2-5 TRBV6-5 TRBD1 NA CASSYVGQGRQETQYF TGTGCCAGCAGTTACGTGGGACAGGGGCGACAAGAGACCCAGTACTTC
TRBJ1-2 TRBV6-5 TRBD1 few CASSRGQGDGYTF TGTGCCAGCAGCCGTGGACAGGGAGATGGCTACACCTTC
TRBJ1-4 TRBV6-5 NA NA CASSRGGSEVGKLFF TGTGCCAGCAGTAGAGGGGGTTCCGAGGTCGGTAAACTGTTTTTT